The 24 T cell receptor beta chains given below trace back to one sample, sequenced in a study of CD8+ T cells in alopecia areata. Sequencing templates came from extracted RNA that was reverse transcribed into cDNA. Libraries were prepared by immunoSEQ multiplex PCR; TCRdb keeps only in-frame clonotypes and omits some of them. The sample lists some 180,000 clones; 51% were seen once. Noted treatment: oral pan-JAK inhibitor, 5-10 mg twice daily. This specimen was CD8+ T cells sorted from blood, taken at approximately week 52, from a patient treated with tofacitinib. Receptors were obtained from a human donor with alopecia areata.

The chain joins TRBV2 to TRBJ2-7; 9 bases line up with TRBD1. The CDR3 extends over 14 amino acids. J gave up 6 bases and V 4 bases, and 7 bases lay outside the gene matches. Germline V gene sequence: CDR1 SNHLY, CDR2 FYNNEI. The CDR3 loop is CASSGVGTGREQYF. The DNA of the CDR3 is TGTGCCAGCAGTGGGGTTGGGACAGGGCGCGAGCAGTACTTC.

The chain combines TRBV6-6 with TRBJ1-2, with TRBD1 matching 8 bases. With 4 bases clipped from V and 8 bases from J, the junction kept 12 bases outside the gene matches. CDR3 length equals 15 residues. Germline CDR1 MNHNY, CDR2 SVGAGI (reference sequence). Here the CDR3 reads CASSSGQGGAVGYTF. The DNA of the CDR3 is TGTGCCAGCAGTTCCGGACAGGGAGGAGCAGTAGGCTACACCTTC.

The gene calls are TRBV20-1 and TRBJ2-7; D call uncertain. Trimming took 0 bases from V and 6 from J, leaving 6 bases between them. Germline V lookup: CDR1 DFQATT, CDR2 SNEGSKA (reference sequence). The CDR3 is 11 amino acids. The CDR3 protein is CSARDNSEQYF. In DNA form, the CDR3 reads TGCAGTGCTAGAGATAATTCCGAGCAGTACTTC.

A few counts support this clone. Compared with germline, one end of the junction differs, possibly owing to a read error. The chain couples TRBV29-1 to TRBJ1-2; possible D gene TRBD1, 5 bases. Per germline, CDR1 SQVTM and CDR2 ANQGSEA. This CDR3 has 13 amino acids. In nucleotides, the CDR3 is TGCAACGTTGTTTGGGACGGACCCTATGGCTACACCTTC. Residues: CNVVWDGPYGYTF.

The chain links TRBV27 to TRBJ1-1; tentatively, D is TRBD1 (5 bases). This CDR3 spans 15 amino acids. Trimming stripped 3 bases from V and 4 bases from J, with 15 bases between. Germline V gives CDR1 MNHEY, CDR2 SMNVEV (reference sequence). The CDR3 coding sequence is TGTGCCAGCAGTTTCTCTGGGTCAGGGATCACTGAAGCTTTCTTT. As protein: CASSFSGSGITEAFF.

The chain is built from TRBV13 and TRBJ1-1; no firm D call. This CDR3 is 14 amino acids long. Germline values: CDR1 PRHDT, CDR2 FYEKMQ (reference sequence). With 1 base removed from V and 4 bases from J, the gap between germline ends came to 10 bases. The CDR3: CASSLDSLTTEAFF. The CDR3, as DNA: TGTGCCAGCAGCTTAGACTCCTTGACCACTGAAGCTTTCTTT.

The rearrangement joins TRBV10-3 to TRBJ1-1; D gene ambiguous. Germline V gene sequence: CDR1 ENHRY, CDR2 SYGVKD. Trimming left V 11 bases short and J 1 base short, with 8 bases between. The CDR3 totals 11 residues. The CDR3 DNA reads TGTGCCGCCTGGGGGAACACTGAAGCTTTCTTT. Residues: CAAWGNTEAFF.

This chain connects TRBV5-1 to TRBJ2-7, with D perhaps assigned TRBD1 or TRBD2 (5 bases each). Germline CDR1 SGHRS, CDR2 YFSETQ. V was cut by 4 bases and J by 4 bases, with 21 bases left in between. The CDR3 is 16 amino acids. CDR3 bases: TGCGCCAGCAGCCCGGGGACGTCAGGGTCCATTTACGAGCAGTACTTC. Protein product: CASSPGTSGSIYEQYF.

The V call is TRBV29-1, the J call TRBJ2-3; TRBD2 might be the D (5 bases). The germline CDR1 and CDR2 sequences are SQVTM and ANQGSEA. V dropped 7 bases and J dropped 0 bases, with 11 bases sitting between them. This CDR3 contains 13 residues. The CDR3 loop is CSGGEGSTDTQYF. CDR3 bases: TGCAGCGGGGGAGAGGGAAGCACAGATACGCAGTATTTT.

The CDR3, as DNA: TGTGCCTGGAGTGTAAGGGTTCAAGAGACCCAGTACTTC. It translates to CAWSVRVQETQYF. The chain combines TRBV30 with TRBJ2-5; D not certain. V was shortened by 0 bases and J by 2 bases, with 7 bases between the two germline ends. CDR3 size: 13 residues. CDR1 GTSNPN and CDR2 SVGIG come from the germline V gene (reference sequence).

The V gene is TRBV5-4, the J gene TRBJ2-7; perhaps TRBD2 as D (6 bases). Per germline, CDR1 SGHNT and CDR2 YYREEE (reference sequence). This CDR3 has 15 residues. Trimming shortened V by 0 bases and J by 3 bases, and 13 bases separated the two germline ends. The CDR3 loop reads CASSLGPGLNYEQYF. CDR3 DNA: TGTGCCAGCAGCTTGGGGCCGGGACTGAACTACGAGCAGTACTTC.

The sample holds a few counts of this clone. The genes are TRBV7-9 and TRBJ1-1; D possibly corresponds to TRBD1 (5 bases). In germline, CDR1 is SEHNR, CDR2 FQNEAQ (reference sequence). This CDR3 spans 14 amino acids. V was pared by 3 bases and J by 4 bases, with 12 bases between. For the CDR3, the DNA is TGTGCCAGCAGCTTTCCGGGGGAGGGCACTGAAGCTTTCTTT. Residues: CASSFPGEGTEAFF. Drawing the rest from reference TRBV7-9 and TRBJ1-1, the complete variable domain is DTGVSQNPRHKITKRGQNVTFRCDPISEHNRLYWYRQTLGQGPEFLTYFQNEAQLEKSRLLSDRFSAERPKGSFSTLEIQRTEQGDSAMYLCASSFPGEGTEAFFGQGTRLTVV.

This clone turned up a few times. CDR3 DNA sequence: TGCGCCAGCAGCCAGCAGGCCCGGAGGACTACCTACAATGAGCAGTTCTTC. It translates to CASSQQARRTTYNEQFF. The chain carries TRBV4-1 and TRBJ2-1, with D possibly TRBD2 on 6 matching bases. Germline V gene sequence: CDR1 MGHRA, CDR2 YSYEKL. This CDR3 comprises 17 residues. V gave up 3 bases and J gave up 2 bases, with 17 bases separating them.

This clone was picked up a small number of times. The chain links TRBV7-9 to TRBJ2-1; TRBD1 matches at 8 bases. Germline V gene sequence: CDR1 SEHNR, CDR2 FQNEAQ (reference sequence). Trimming at V came to 7 bases and at J to 6 bases, leaving 8 bases not matched to a gene. The CDR3 runs to 14 residues. The CDR3 sequence: CASNFMGTGNEQFF. Here the CDR3 DNA reads TGTGCCAGCAACTTTATGGGGACAGGCAATGAGCAGTTCTTC.

The table lists this clone with a few counts. Different DNA sequences within this sample yield the same CDR3. This chain uses TRBV7-9 with TRBJ2-7; D tentatively fits TRBD1 or TRBD2 (5 bases each). The CDR3 has 14 residues. Germline lookup yields CDR1 SEHNR and CDR2 FQNEAQ (reference sequence). V was clipped by 5 bases and J by 0 bases, with 11 bases between them. The DNA for the CDR3 is TGTGCCAGCAGCCCCCCCGGGACCTCCTACGAGCAGTACTTC. Its protein product is CASSPPGTSYEQYF.

A few counts support this clone. The rearrangement links TRBV6-1 to TRBJ1-1; D not certain. Germline CDR1 is MNHNS and CDR2 is SASEGT. V lost 2 bases and J lost 6, with 16 bases in between. This CDR3 is 15 amino acids long. The CDR3 sequence: CASSESKGSRSEAFF. The CDR3, as DNA: TGTGCCAGCAGTGAAAGCAAAGGGAGTCGTTCTGAAGCTTTCTTT.

The rearrangement links TRBV25-1 to TRBJ1-6; D is ambiguous. Trimming cost V 7 bases and J 10 bases, with 11 bases left between them. The CDR3 is 12 amino acids. CDR1 is MGHDK and CDR2 is SYGVNS in the germline V gene. The CDR3 spells CASTGSGSPLHF. The DNA of the CDR3 is TGTGCCAGCACTGGGTCTGGGTCACCCCTCCACTTT.

This clone turned up a few times. J is TRBJ2-7 and V is TRBV9; 9 nucleotides align to TRBD1. This CDR3 region has 14 residues. The germline V gene encodes CDR1 SGDLS and CDR2 YYNGEE. J was trimmed by 6 bases and V by 3 bases; bases with no gene match: 7. CDR3 loop: CASSERTGVSEQYF. CDR3 sequence (DNA): TGTGCCAGCAGCGAGAGGACAGGGGTGAGCGAGCAGTACTTC.

This chain links TRBV10-3 with TRBJ1-3; no firm D call. Looked up from germline, CDR1 is ENHRY and CDR2 is SYGVKD. This CDR3 is 11 amino acids long. Trimming pared 3 bases from V and 7 bases from J, leaving 4 bases between. CDR3 nucleotide sequence: TGTGCCATCAGTGAAGGGAACACCATATATTTT. Amino acid sequence: CAISEGNTIYF.

This clone was seen more than once but under ten times. The J gene is TRBJ2-2, the V gene TRBV9; D remains unclear. CDR3 length: 15 residues. The V gene's germline CDR1 is SGDLS and CDR2 YYNGEE. V dropped 0 bases and J dropped 7 bases, with 13 bases sitting between them. CDR3 sequence reads: CASSVAGRINGELFF. DNA for the CDR3: TGTGCCAGCAGCGTAGCAGGCAGGATAAACGGGGAGCTGTTTTTT.

This clone has only a few counts. In nucleotides, the CDR3 is TGTGCCTGGATACTTGGGGGTGGCTACACCTTC. It is translated as CAWILGGGYTF. The chain carries TRBV30 and TRBJ1-2, with D possibly matching TRBD1 (5 bases). Looked up from germline, CDR1 is GTSNPN and CDR2 is SVGIG (reference sequence). The CDR3 length is 11 residues. V was shortened by 4 bases and J by 7 bases, with 10 bases between the two germline ends. Together with reference TRBV30 and TRBJ1-2, the CDR3 gives the full variable domain: SQTIHQWPATLVQPVGSPLSLECTVEGTSNPNLYWYRQAAGRGLQLLFYSVGIGQISSEVPQNLSASRPQDRQFILSSKKLLLSDSGFYLCAWILGGGYTFGSGTRLTVV.

The gene calls are TRBV4-2 and TRBJ2-2; a weak D match, TRBD2 (7 bases). This CDR3 is 17 amino acids long. Trimming shortened V by 0 bases and J by 4 bases, and 15 bases separated the two germline ends. CDR1 is LGHNA and CDR2 is YNFKEQ in the germline V gene. This CDR3 is CASSQDPAGATTGELFF. Written as DNA, the CDR3 is TGTGCCAGCAGCCAAGATCCGGCGGGGGCTACCACCGGGGAGCTGTTTTTT.

As to this clone: The junction departs from the called germline gene at one end, perhaps through a read error. The chain joins TRBV6-5 to TRBJ2-2, with D unresolved. Germline CDR1 MNHEY, CDR2 SVGAGI. There are 14 residues in the CDR3. CDR3 in amino acids: CASSSSWNPGELFF. CDR3 bases: TGTGCCAGCAGTTCATCATGGAACCCCGGGGAGCTGTTTTTT.

The chain joins TRBV27 to TRBJ1-6; D remains unclear. The CDR3 is 16 residues long. CDR1 is MNHEY, CDR2 SMNVEV, per germline (reference sequence). V was cut by 0 bases and J by 9 bases, with 15 bases left in between. In nucleotides, the CDR3 is TGTGCCAGCAGTTTATCGAGGGCCGAAGGATTTTCACCCCTCCACTTT. It yields the protein CASSLSRAEGFSPLHF.